These 25 T cell receptor beta chains came from one sample sequenced in a study of a mutant IDH1 vaccine in newly diagnosed glioma. Only in-frame clones appear in the TCRdb table, and some are missing; sequencing was by immunoSEQ multiplex PCR. The table has approximately 60,000 clones, more than 80% seen once; the top ten hold approximately 4.2%. For these receptors, no antigen is known. Sample time point: week 5, during vaccination. In every dose of vaccine, 300 ug of mutant IDH1 20-mer peptide was given alongside topical imiquimod. The specimen was PBMCs, collected from a glioma patient whose treatment included an IDH1 peptide vaccine. Receptors were obtained from a woman aged 35 to 49 with glioma.

This chain links TRBV5-4 with TRBJ2-6; TRBD1 is a possible D gene (5 bases). Germline CDR1 SGHNT, CDR2 YYREEE (reference sequence). Trimming cost V 7 bases and J 1 base, with 15 bases left between them. The CDR3 runs to 16 residues. The DNA for the CDR3 is TGTGCCAGCCGACGGGCATCAGGGTCTGGGGCCAACGTCCTGACTTTC. Translating it yields CASRRASGSGANVLTF.

V is TRBV9 and J is TRBJ1-1; TRBD1 might be the D (5 bases). V was trimmed by 3 bases and J by 1 base, leaving 13 bases between them. The germline V gene has CDR1 SGDLS and CDR2 YYNGEE. The CDR3 loop spans 15 amino acids. CDR3 DNA sequence: TGTGCCAGCAGCGCCGCCAGGACAAAGAACACTGAAGCTTTCTTT. It codes for CASSAARTKNTEAFF.

The rearrangement uses TRBV7-9 and TRBJ1-5, with a tentative D call TRBD1 (5 bases). The CDR3 runs 14 residues. Trimming stripped 8 bases from V and 0 bases from J, with 11 bases between. CDR1 and CDR2 (germline): SEHNR, FQNEAQ (reference sequence). This CDR3 is CASGGVNSNQPQHF. As DNA, the CDR3 is TGTGCCAGCGGGGGGGTCAATAGCAATCAGCCCCAGCATTTT. Filled out from reference TRBV7-9 and TRBJ1-5, the complete variable domain reads DTGVSQNPRHKITKRGQNVTFRCDPISEHNRLYWYRQTLGQGPEFLTYFQNEAQLEKSRLLSDRFSAERPKGSFSTLEIQRTEQGDSAMYLCASGGVNSNQPQHFGDGTRLSIL.

V and J are TRBV10-1 and TRBJ2-1; D is unresolved. The CDR3 is 16 residues long. V lost 2 bases and J 0 bases, leaving 11 bases between the germline ends. The germline gives CDR1 WNHNN, CDR2 SYGVQD (reference sequence). The CDR3 nucleotides are TGCGCCAGCAGTGAGGGTCCGGGCCGCTCCTACAATGAGCAGTTCTTC. The encoded protein is CASSEGPGRSYNEQFF.

CDR3 DNA sequence: TGTGCCACCCTCGGGACGGCTACGGGCGAGCAGTACTTC. Residues: CATLGTATGEQYF. The chain employs TRBV28 and TRBJ2-7, with D perhaps being TRBD1 or TRBD2 (5 bases each). The CDR3 sequence is 13 residues long. With 10 bases removed from V and 6 bases from J, the gap between germline ends came to 19 bases. Germline-derived CDR1 and CDR2 are MDHEN and SYDVKM. The full variable domain, in which reference TRBV28 and TRBJ2-7 provide the parts outside the CDR3, is DVKVTQSSRYLVKRTGEKVFLECVQDMDHENMFWYRQDPGLGLRLIYFSYDVKMKEKGDIPEGYSVSREKKERFSLILESASTNQTSMYLCATLGTATGEQYFGPGTRLTVT.

The chain couples TRBV4-1 to TRBJ2-2, with 9 bases fitting TRBD1. Looked up from germline, CDR1 is MGHRA and CDR2 is YSYEKL. CDR3 size: 14 residues. J lost 7 bases, V lost 6 bases, and 6 bases had no gene match. The CDR3 DNA is TGCGCCAGCAGAAACAGGGGGCCGGTCGGGGAGCTGTTTTTT. Protein: CASRNRGPVGELFF.

This chain connects TRBV19 to TRBJ2-7; TRBD2 matches at 11 bases. The V and J ends lost 7 bases and 5 bases, in that order; junction bases with no gene match: 7. The CDR3 covers 14 residues. Germline V gives CDR1 LNHDA, CDR2 SQIVND (reference sequence). This CDR3 is CASISSGGNHEQYF. DNA for the CDR3: TGTGCCAGTATCTCTAGCGGGGGGAACCACGAGCAGTACTTC.

The chain is built from TRBV30 and TRBJ2-2, with D perhaps matching TRBD2 (6 bases). This CDR3 contains 13 residues. The germline gives CDR1 GTSNPN, CDR2 SVGIG (reference sequence). V lost 0 bases and J lost 7, with 9 bases in between. The CDR3 sequence: CAWSVRRGGELFF. The CDR3 region has the DNA TGTGCCTGGAGTGTCCGGCGGGGCGGGGAGCTGTTTTTT.

J is TRBJ1-5 and V is TRBV6-1, with 7 bases identical to TRBD1. The CDR3 sequence is 16 residues long. The J segment lost 4 bases and the V segment lost 4 bases, leaving 10 bases of the junction unmatched. Germline lookup yields CDR1 MNHNS and CDR2 SASEGT. CDR3 in DNA: TGTGCCAGCAGTGCCCCGGACAGGTCGCGAAATCAGCCCCAGCATTTT. Residues: CASSAPDRSRNQPQHF.

V is TRBV5-8 and J is TRBJ2-3, with 8 bases fitting TRBD2. J lost 0 bases, V lost 4 bases, and 16 bases had no gene match. The CDR3 covers 19 residues. The germline gives CDR1 SGHTS, CDR2 YDEGEE. In DNA, the CDR3 is TGTGCCAGCAGCCCCGGACTAGCCGGAGGGAGAATTAGCACAGATACGCAGTATTTT. Amino acid sequence: CASSPGLAGGRISTDTQYF.

The chain is built from TRBV2 and TRBJ2-7, with D perhaps matching TRBD2 (6 bases). This CDR3 is built from 15 residues. V lost 7 bases and J 2 bases, leaving 18 bases between the germline ends. CDR1 and CDR2 from the germline V gene are SNHLY and FYNNEI. DNA of the CDR3: TGTGCCAGCACCGAACCGGGAGATAGAACCTACGAGCAGTACTTC. It specifies CASTEPGDRTYEQYF.

Details on this clone: This same CDR3 is encoded by further DNA sequences in the sample. The chain couples TRBV2 to TRBJ2-7; tentative D call: TRBD1 (5 bases). The CDR3 sequence is 11 residues long. Trimming shortened V by 4 bases and J by 4 bases, and 5 bases separated the two germline ends. CDR1 SNHLY and CDR2 FYNNEI come from the germline V gene. The CDR3 DNA reads TGTGCCAGCAGTGCAGGGTACGAGCAGTACTTC. Amino acids: CASSAGYEQYF.

V is TRBV5-1 and J is TRBJ1-2; D remains unclear. V lost 4 bases, J lost 4 bases, and 14 bases lay in between. CDR1 is SGHRS, CDR2 YFSETQ, per germline. CDR3 length equals 14 residues. The CDR3 here is CASSNPSSGYGYTF. The CDR3 DNA reads TGCGCCAGCAGCAATCCCTCTTCCGGCTATGGCTACACCTTC.

The chain links TRBV25-1 to TRBJ2-3; 7 positions agree with TRBD2. The CDR3 contains 15 residues. CDR1 MGHDK and CDR2 SYGVNS come from the germline V gene. V lost 3 bases, J lost 1 base, and 4 bases stayed unmatched. CDR3 loop: CASSDLAGGTDTQYF. The CDR3 coding sequence is TGTGCCAGCAGTGACCTTGCGGGAGGCACAGATACGCAGTATTTT. The whole variable domain, remainder taken from reference TRBV25-1 and TRBJ2-3, is EADIYQTPRYLVIGTGKKITLECSQTMGHDKMYWYQQDPGMELHLIHYSYGVNSTEKGDLSSESTVSRIRTEHFPLTLESARPSHTSQYLCASSDLAGGTDTQYFGPGTRLTVL.

The genes are TRBV29-1 and TRBJ2-1; D assignment may be TRBD1 or TRBD2 (6 bases each). This CDR3 has 12 amino acids. The germline V and J ends were trimmed by 4 bases and 8 bases, with 12 bases remaining between them. Germline CDR1 reads SQVTM; CDR2 reads ANQGSEA. The DNA of the CDR3 is TGCAGCGTTGCCATAGGGGGGTATGAGCAGTTCTTC. Translating gives CSVAIGGYEQFF.

CDR3 nucleotides: TGTGCCAGTAGTCGACTAGTCATTCCAGGCGGTTCCTACGAGCAGTACTTC. It codes for CASSRLVIPGGSYEQYF. The chain combines TRBV19 with TRBJ2-7; the D gene is possibly TRBD2 (6 bases). The CDR3 contains 17 residues. Germline CDR1 reads LNHDA; CDR2 reads SQIVND (reference sequence). Between the trimmed V and J ends, which lost 5 bases and 1 base, there was a span of 21 bases. Full variable domain (outside the CDR3, taken from reference TRBV19 and TRBJ2-7): DGGITQSPKYLFRKEGQNVTLSCEQNLNHDAMYWYRQDPGQGLRLIYYSQIVNDFQKGDIAEGYSVSREKKESFPLTVTSAQKNPTAFYLCASSRLVIPGGSYEQYFGPGTRLTVT.

Only a few counts were recorded for this clone. The CDR3 sequence is CASSDAYTEAFF. CDR3 nucleotide sequence: TGTGCCAGCAGTGATGCGTACACTGAAGCTTTCTTT. The rearrangement joins TRBV2 to TRBJ1-1; D remains unclear. Germline V gene data show CDR1 as SNHLY and CDR2 as FYNNEI. The CDR3 extends over 12 amino acids. The ends were cut back, 3 bases at V and 3 bases at J, with 5 bases in the middle.

By share, this clone ranks as medium-sized (0.01 to 0.1%). V usage is TRBV7-9 and J usage is TRBJ1-2; perhaps TRBD1 as D (5 bases). Per germline, CDR1 SEHNR and CDR2 FQNEAQ (reference sequence). CDR3 length equals 16 residues. Trimming pared 1 base from V and 8 bases from J, leaving 20 bases between. The CDR3 spells CASSLGATKGSSGYTF. The CDR3 DNA sequence: TGTGCCAGCAGCTTAGGGGCCACGAAGGGGAGTAGCGGCTACACCTTC.

The chain uses TRBV2 and TRBJ2-5, with 7 bases fitting TRBD1. J gave up 0 bases and V 5 bases, and 9 bases lay outside the gene matches. Germline-derived CDR1 and CDR2 are SNHLY and FYNNEI. This CDR3 contains 16 residues. The CDR3 region has the DNA TGTGCCAGCAGTTTCCGGGACAGAAGGTACCAAGAGACCCAGTACTTC. Protein sequence: CASSFRDRRYQETQYF.

V gene TRBV5-6 combines with J gene TRBJ2-7; the match to TRBD1 covers 8 bases. Germline V lookup: CDR1 SGHDT, CDR2 YYEEEE. The CDR3 has 13 residues. The junction had 6 bases not matched to a gene; V was cut back by 0 bases and J by 10 bases. The CDR3 DNA is TGTGCCAGCAGCTTGGCCCTCGGGACAGGACAGTACTTC. This sequence encodes CASSLALGTGQYF.

The chain combines TRBV27 with TRBJ2-7; 12 bases fit TRBD1. This CDR3 has 15 residues. Trimming at V came to 3 bases and at J to 3 bases, leaving 3 bases not matched to a gene. Germline values: CDR1 MNHEY, CDR2 SMNVEV (reference sequence). The CDR3 bases are TGTGCCAGCAGTTTCGGGACAGGGGGCTTCTACGAGCAGTACTTC. Amino acids: CASSFGTGGFYEQYF.

This clone was counted only a few times. The chain combines TRBV19 with TRBJ1-5; tentative D call: TRBD1 (6 bases). From germline, CDR1 is LNHDA and CDR2 SQIVND (reference sequence). The CDR3 sequence is 15 residues long. Deletions cut 2 bases from V and 2 bases from J, with 10 bases between. The CDR3 bases are TGTGCCAGTAGTATAAGGGGGGCCGGCAATCAGCCCCAGCATTTT. This codes for CASSIRGAGNQPQHF.

This rearrangement joins TRBV15 to TRBJ1-2, with D unresolved. Germline V gives CDR1 LNHNV, CDR2 YYDKDF (reference sequence). The CDR3 has 12 amino acids. The germline V and J ends were trimmed by 11 bases and 2 bases, with 12 bases remaining between them. The CDR3 loop is CAGVWANYGYTF. In DNA form, the CDR3 reads TGTGCCGGGGTATGGGCCAACTATGGCTACACCTTC. The complete variable domain, with remaining parts taken from reference TRBV15 and TRBJ1-2, reads DAMVIQNPRYQVTQFGKPVTLSCSQTLNHNVMYWYQQKSSQAPKLLFHYYDKDFNNEADTPDNFQSRRPNTSFCFLDIRSPGLGDTAMYLCAGVWANYGYTFGSGTRLTVV.

This clone appeared a single time. The chain recombines TRBV27 with TRBJ1-1; no clear D gene. This CDR3 region has 11 residues. Germline CDR1 and CDR2: MNHEY and SMNVEV (reference sequence). The V end lost 5 bases, the J end lost 6 bases, and 7 bases lay between the germline ends. The CDR3 protein is CASSDNSEAFF. CDR3 DNA sequence: TGTGCCAGCAGTGACAATTCTGAAGCTTTCTTT.

The CDR3 spells CASSPAGGDETQYF. The CDR3 bases are TGTGCCAGCAGCCCCGCAGGGGGCGATGAGACCCAGTACTTC. V and J are TRBV5-8 and TRBJ2-5; 8 bases align to TRBD1. This CDR3 region has 14 residues. After removal of 4 bases from V and 5 bases from J, the junction contained 7 bases not matched to a gene. The germline gives CDR1 SGHTS, CDR2 YDEGEE.